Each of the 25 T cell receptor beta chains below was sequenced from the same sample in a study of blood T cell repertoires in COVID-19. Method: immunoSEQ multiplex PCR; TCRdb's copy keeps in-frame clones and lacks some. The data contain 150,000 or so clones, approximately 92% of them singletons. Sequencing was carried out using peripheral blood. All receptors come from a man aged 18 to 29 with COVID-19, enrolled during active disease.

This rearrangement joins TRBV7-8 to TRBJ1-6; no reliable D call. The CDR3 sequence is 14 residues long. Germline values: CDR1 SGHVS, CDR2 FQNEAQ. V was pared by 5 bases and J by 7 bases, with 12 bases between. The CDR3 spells CASSPGTANSPLHF. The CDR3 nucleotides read TGTGCCAGCAGCCCCGGCACAGCAAATTCACCCCTCCACTTT.

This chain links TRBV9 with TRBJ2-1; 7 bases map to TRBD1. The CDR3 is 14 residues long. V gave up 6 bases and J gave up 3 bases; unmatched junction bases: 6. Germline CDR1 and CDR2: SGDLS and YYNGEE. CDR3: CASNEGGRYNEQFF. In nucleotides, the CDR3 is TGTGCCAGCAACGAAGGGGGCCGCTACAATGAGCAGTTCTTC.

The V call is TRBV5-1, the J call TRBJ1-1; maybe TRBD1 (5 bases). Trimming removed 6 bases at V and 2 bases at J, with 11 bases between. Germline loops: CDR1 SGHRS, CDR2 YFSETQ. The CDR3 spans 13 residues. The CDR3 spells CASNPDSNTEAFF. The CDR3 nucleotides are TGCGCCAGCAACCCTGACAGTAACACTGAAGCTTTCTTT.

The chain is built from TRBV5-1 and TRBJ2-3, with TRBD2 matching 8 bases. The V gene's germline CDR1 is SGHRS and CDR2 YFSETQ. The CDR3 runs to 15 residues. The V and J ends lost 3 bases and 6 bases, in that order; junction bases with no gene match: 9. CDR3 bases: TGCGCCAGCAGCTCTCTCCCGGGAGGGGCTGATACGCAGTATTTT. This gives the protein CASSSLPGGADTQYF.

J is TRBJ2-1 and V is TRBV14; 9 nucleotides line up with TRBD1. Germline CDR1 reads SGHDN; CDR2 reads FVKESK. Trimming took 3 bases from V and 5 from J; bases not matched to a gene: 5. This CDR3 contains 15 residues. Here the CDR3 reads CASSHTGGMNNEQFF. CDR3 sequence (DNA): TGTGCCAGCAGCCACACAGGGGGCATGAACAATGAGCAGTTCTTC.

CDR3 in amino acids: CASSQRAGGTYEQYF. CDR3 sequence (DNA): TGTGCCAGCAGCCAACGAGCGGGAGGGACCTACGAGCAGTACTTC. The chain is built from TRBV14 and TRBJ2-7; 10 bases map to TRBD2. The CDR3 loop spans 15 amino acids. The germline V gene has CDR1 SGHDN and CDR2 FVKESK. V gave up 2 bases and J gave up 2 bases; unmatched junction bases: 3.

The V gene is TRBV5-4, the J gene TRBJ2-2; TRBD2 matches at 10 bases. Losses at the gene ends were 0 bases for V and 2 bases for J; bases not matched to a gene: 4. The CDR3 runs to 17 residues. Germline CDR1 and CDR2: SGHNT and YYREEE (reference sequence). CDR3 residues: CASSLASGRYNTGELFF. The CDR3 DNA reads TGTGCCAGCAGCTTGGCTAGCGGGAGATATAACACCGGGGAGCTGTTTTTT.

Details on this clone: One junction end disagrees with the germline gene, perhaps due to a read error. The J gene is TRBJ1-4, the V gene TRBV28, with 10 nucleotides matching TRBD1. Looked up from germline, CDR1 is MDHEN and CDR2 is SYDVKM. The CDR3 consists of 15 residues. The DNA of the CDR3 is TGTGCCAGCAGTCTCCCGGGACAGGGGATTGAAAAACTGCTTTTT. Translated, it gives CASSLPGQGIEKLLF.

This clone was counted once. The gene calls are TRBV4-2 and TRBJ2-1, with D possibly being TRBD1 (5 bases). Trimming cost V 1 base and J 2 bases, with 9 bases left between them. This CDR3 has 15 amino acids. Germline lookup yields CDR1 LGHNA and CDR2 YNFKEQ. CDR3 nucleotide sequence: TGTGCCAGCAGCCAAGTCAGGGATCCCTACAATGAGCAGTTCTTC. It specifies CASSQVRDPYNEQFF.

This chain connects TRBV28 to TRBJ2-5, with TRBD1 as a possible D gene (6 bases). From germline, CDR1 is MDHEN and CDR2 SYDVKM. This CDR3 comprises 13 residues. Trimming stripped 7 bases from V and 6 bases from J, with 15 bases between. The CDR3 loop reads CASTIRGRKTQYF. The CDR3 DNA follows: TGTGCCAGCACGATCAGGGGACGGAAGACCCAGTACTTC. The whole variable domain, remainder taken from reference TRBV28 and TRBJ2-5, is DVKVTQSSRYLVKRTGEKVFLECVQDMDHENMFWYRQDPGLGLRLIYFSYDVKMKEKGDIPEGYSVSREKKERFSLILESASTNQTSMYLCASTIRGRKTQYFGPGTRLLVL.

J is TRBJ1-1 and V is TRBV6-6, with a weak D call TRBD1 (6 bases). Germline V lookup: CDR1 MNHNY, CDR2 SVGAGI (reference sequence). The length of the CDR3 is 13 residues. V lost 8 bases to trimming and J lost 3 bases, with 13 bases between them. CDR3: CASGFRQDTEAFF. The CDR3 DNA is TGTGCCAGCGGATTTCGACAGGACACTGAAGCTTTCTTT.

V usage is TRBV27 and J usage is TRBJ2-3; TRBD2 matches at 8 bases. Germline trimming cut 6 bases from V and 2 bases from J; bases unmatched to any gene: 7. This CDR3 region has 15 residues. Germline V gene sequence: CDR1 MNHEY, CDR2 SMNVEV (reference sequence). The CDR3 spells CASSQRLATTDTQYF. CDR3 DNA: TGTGCCAGCAGCCAGCGACTAGCGACCACAGATACGCAGTATTTT.

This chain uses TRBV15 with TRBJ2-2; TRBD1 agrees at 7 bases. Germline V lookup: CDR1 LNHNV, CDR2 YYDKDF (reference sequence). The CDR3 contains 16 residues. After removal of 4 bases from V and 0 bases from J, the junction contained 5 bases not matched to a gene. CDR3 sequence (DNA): TGTGCCACCAGCAAAGACAGGGCGGCGAACACCGGGGAGCTGTTTTTT. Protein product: CATSKDRAANTGELFF.

The CDR3: CASSLSQELLAKNIQYF. Written as DNA, the CDR3 is TGTGCCAGCAGCTTAAGTCAGGAACTGCTAGCCAAAAACATTCAGTACTTC. The genes are TRBV13 and TRBJ2-4; D is undetermined. V lost 2 bases and J 0 bases, leaving 14 bases between the germline ends. CDR3 length equals 17 residues. CDR1 PRHDT and CDR2 FYEKMQ come from the germline V gene (reference sequence).

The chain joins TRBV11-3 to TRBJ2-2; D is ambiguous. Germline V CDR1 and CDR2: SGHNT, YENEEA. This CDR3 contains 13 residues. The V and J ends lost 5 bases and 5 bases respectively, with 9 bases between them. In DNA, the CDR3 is TGTGCCAGCAGCACGACTCGTACCGGGGAGCTGTTTTTT. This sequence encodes CASSTTRTGELFF.

CDR3 protein: CASSVRWASGIPDTQYF. The DNA of the CDR3 is TGTGCCAGCAGTGTCAGGTGGGCTAGCGGGATTCCAGATACGCAGTATTTT. This chain joins TRBV6-1 and TRBJ2-3, with 9 positions matching TRBD2. This CDR3 is built from 17 residues. Germline CDR1 and CDR2: MNHNS and SASEGT. After removal of 4 bases from V and 4 bases from J, the junction contained 12 bases not matched to a gene.

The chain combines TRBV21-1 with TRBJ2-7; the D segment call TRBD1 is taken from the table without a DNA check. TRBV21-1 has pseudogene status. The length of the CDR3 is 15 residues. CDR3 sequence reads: CASKRVQGGDYEQYF. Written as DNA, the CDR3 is TGTGCCAGCAAACGAGTACAGGGGGGGGACTACGAGCAGTACTTC.

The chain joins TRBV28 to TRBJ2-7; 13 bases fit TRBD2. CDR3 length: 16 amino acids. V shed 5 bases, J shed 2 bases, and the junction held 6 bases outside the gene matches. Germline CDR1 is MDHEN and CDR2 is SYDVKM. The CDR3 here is CASSELAGGSPYEQYF. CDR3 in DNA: TGTGCCAGCAGTGAACTAGCGGGAGGGAGCCCCTACGAGCAGTACTTC.

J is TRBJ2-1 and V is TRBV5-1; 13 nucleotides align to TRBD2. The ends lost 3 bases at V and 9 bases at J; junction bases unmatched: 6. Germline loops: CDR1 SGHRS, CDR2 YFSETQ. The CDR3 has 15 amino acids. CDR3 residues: CASSSGLAGRREQFF. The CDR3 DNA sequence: TGCGCCAGCAGCTCGGGACTAGCGGGAAGGCGTGAGCAGTTCTTC.

CDR3 in DNA: TGTGCCTGGAGTGGTTTATTCGAGTACGAGCAGTACTTC. This sequence encodes CAWSGLFEYEQYF. The chain recombines TRBV30 with TRBJ2-7; no definite D call. This CDR3 spans 13 amino acids. V dropped 1 base and J dropped 4 bases, with 11 bases sitting between them. Germline V gene lookup returns CDR1 GTSNPN and CDR2 SVGIG (reference sequence).

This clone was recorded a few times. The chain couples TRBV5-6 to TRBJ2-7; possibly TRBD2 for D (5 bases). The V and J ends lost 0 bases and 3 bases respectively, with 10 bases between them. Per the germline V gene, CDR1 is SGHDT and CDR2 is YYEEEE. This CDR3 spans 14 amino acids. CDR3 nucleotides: TGTGCCAGCAGCTTGGACCGGGATAACTACGAGCAGTACTTC. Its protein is CASSLDRDNYEQYF. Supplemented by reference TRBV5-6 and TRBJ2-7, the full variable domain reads DAGVTQSPTHLIKTRGQQVTLRCSPKSGHDTVSWYQQALGQGPQFIFQYYEEEERQRGNFPDRFSGHQFPNYSSELNVNALLLGDSALYLCASSLDRDNYEQYFGPGTRLTVT.

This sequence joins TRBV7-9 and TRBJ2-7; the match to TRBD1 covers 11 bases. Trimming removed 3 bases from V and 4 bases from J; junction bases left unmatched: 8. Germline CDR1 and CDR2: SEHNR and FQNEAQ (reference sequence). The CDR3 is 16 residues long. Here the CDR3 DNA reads TGTGCCAGCAGCTTCAATACCGGACAGGGGGCTTACGAGCAGTACTTC. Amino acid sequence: CASSFNTGQGAYEQYF.

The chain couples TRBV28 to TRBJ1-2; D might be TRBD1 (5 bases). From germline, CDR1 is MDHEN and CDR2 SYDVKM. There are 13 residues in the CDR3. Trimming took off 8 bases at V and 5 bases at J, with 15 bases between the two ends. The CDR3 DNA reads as TGTGCCAGCGCTATGGGGCGCCTATATGGCTACACCTTC. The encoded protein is CASAMGRLYGYTF.

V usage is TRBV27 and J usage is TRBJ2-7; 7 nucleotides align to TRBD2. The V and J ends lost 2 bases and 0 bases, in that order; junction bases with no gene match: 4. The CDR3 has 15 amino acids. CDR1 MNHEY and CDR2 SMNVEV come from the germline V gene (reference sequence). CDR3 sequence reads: CASSLGASGSYEQYF. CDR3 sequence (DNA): TGTGCCAGCAGTTTAGGGGCTAGCGGCTCCTACGAGCAGTACTTC.

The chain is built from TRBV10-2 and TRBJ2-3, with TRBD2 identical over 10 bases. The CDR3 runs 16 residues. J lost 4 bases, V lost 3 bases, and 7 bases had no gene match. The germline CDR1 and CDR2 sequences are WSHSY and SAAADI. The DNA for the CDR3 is TGCGCCAGCAGTGACCGCACTAGCGGGACTGCAGATACGCAGTATTTT. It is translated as CASSDRTSGTADTQYF.